The 2 T cell receptor beta chains listed next were all sequenced from one sample in a study of T-cell memory formation after mild COVID-19. TCRdb redid the calling of the 5' RACE reads with MiXCR, one entry per CDR3 protein. Of 300,000 to 400,000 distinct CDR3 sequences in the sample, about 15% were seen once. The source material was PBMCs or a T cell subset sorted from them (not recorded which). Every receptor here comes from a man younger than 35 who had mild COVID-19 (a few samples of this study predate the infection). Cell type and time point are not known.

There are a few counts of this clonotype. The V gene is TRBV6-5, the J gene TRBJ1-5, with 8 bases lining up with TRBD1. Trimming at V came to 6 bases and at J to 4 bases, leaving 8 bases not matched to a gene. The length of the CDR3 is 15 residues. CDR1 and CDR2 from the germline V gene are MNHEY and SVGAGI. CDR3: CASSMDRAGNQPQHF. For the CDR3, the DNA is TGTGCCAGCAGCATGGACAGGGCAGGTAATCAGCCCCAGCATTTT.

The chain links TRBV6-2 or TRBV6-3 to TRBJ2-7, with 7 positions matching TRBD1. Germline V gene lookup returns CDR1 MNHEY and CDR2 SVGEGT. CDR3 length: 15 residues. Unmatched junction bases numbered 13, after V lost 4 bases and J lost 7 bases. The CDR3 region has the DNA TGTGCCAGCAGTTTCCGAGGGACAGACCTTTGGGAGCAGTACTTC. It codes for CASSFRGTDLWEQYF.